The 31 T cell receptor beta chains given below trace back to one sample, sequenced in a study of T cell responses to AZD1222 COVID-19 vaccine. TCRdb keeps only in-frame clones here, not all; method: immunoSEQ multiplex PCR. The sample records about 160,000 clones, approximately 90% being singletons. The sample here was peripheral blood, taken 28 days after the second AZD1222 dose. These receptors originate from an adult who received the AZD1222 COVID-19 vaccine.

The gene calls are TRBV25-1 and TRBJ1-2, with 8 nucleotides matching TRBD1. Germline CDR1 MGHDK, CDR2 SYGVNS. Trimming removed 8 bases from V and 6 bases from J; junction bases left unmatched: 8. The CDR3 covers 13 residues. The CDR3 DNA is TGTGCCAGCGGTCAGGGGGCAATGGATGGCTACACCTTC. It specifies CASGQGAMDGYTF.

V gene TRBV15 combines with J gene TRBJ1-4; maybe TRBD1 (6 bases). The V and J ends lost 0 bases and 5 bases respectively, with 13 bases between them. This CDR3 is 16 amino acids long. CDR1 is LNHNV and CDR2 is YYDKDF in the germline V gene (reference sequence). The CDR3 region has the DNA TGTGCCACCAGCAGAGATGGACAGCTACTGAATGAAAAACTGTTTTTT. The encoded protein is CATSRDGQLLNEKLFF.

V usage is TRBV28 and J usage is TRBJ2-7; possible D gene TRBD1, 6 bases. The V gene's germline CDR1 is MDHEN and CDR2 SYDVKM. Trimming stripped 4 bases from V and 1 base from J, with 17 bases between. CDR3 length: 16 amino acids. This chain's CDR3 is CASSSLVRGRSYEQYF. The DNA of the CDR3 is TGTGCCAGCAGTTCCTTAGTCAGGGGTCGGTCCTACGAGCAGTACTTC.

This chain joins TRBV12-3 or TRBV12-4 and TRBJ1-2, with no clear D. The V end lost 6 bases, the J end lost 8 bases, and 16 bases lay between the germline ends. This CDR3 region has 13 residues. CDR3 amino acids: CASREVPTEGYTF. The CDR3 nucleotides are TGTGCCAGCAGAGAGGTACCGACGGAGGGCTACACCTTC.

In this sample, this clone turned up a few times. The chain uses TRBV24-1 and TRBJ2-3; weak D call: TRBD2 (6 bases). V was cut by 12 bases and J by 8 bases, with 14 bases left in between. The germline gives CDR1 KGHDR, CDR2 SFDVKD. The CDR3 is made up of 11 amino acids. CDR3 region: CAAGGVGTQYF. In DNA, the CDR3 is TGTGCCGCCGGCGGGGTCGGTACGCAGTATTTT.

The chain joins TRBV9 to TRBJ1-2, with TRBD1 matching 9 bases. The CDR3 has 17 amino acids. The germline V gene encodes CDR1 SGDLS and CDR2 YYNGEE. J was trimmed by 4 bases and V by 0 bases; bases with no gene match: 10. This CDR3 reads CASSVDNRTGEGYGYTF. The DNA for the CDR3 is TGTGCCAGCAGCGTAGACAATCGGACAGGGGAGGGCTATGGCTACACCTTC.

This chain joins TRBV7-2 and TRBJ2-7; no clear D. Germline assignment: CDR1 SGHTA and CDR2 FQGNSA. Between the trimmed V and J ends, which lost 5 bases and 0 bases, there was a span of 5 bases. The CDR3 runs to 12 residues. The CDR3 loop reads CASSLSSYEQYF. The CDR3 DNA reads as TGTGCCAGCAGCCTCAGCTCCTACGAGCAGTACTTC.

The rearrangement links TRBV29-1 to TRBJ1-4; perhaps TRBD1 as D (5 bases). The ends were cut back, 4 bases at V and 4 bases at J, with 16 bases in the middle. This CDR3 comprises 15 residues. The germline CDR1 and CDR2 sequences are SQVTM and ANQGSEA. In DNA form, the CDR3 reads TGCAGCGTTGCCCCGGGGACGTTGAGTAATGAAAAACTGTTTTTT. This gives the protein CSVAPGTLSNEKLFF.

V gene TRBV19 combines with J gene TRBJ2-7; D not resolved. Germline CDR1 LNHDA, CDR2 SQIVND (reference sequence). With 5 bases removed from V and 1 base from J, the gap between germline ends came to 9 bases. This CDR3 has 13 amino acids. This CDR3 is CASSPSPSYEQYF. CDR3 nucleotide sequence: TGTGCCAGTAGTCCCAGCCCATCCTACGAGCAGTACTTC.

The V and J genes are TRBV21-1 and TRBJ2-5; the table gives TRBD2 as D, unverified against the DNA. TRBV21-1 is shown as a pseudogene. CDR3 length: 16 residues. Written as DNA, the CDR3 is TGTGCCAGCACCCCGCCGGGAGCTTACGACCAAGAGACCCAGTACTTC. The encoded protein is CASTPPGAYDQETQYF.

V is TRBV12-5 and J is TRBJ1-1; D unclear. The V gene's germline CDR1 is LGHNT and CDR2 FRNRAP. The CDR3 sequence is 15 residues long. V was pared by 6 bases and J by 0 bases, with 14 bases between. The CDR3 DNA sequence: TGTGCTAGTGGACCCCAGACCCCCATGAACACTGAAGCTTTCTTT. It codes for CASGPQTPMNTEAFF.

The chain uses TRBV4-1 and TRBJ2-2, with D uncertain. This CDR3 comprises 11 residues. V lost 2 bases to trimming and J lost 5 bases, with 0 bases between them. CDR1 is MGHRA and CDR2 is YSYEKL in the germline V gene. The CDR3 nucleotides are TGCGCCAGCAGCCAAACCGGGGAGCTGTTTTTT. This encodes CASSQTGELFF.

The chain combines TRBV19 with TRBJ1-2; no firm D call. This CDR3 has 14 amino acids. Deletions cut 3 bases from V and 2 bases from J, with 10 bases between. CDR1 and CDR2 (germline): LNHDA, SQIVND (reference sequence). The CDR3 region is CASSIGTLNYGYTF. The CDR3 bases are TGTGCCAGTAGTATCGGCACCTTGAACTATGGCTACACCTTC. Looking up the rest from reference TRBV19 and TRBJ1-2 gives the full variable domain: DGGITQSPKYLFRKEGQNVTLSCEQNLNHDAMYWYRQDPGQGLRLIYYSQIVNDFQKGDIAEGYSVSREKKESFPLTVTSAQKNPTAFYLCASSIGTLNYGYTFGSGTRLTVV.

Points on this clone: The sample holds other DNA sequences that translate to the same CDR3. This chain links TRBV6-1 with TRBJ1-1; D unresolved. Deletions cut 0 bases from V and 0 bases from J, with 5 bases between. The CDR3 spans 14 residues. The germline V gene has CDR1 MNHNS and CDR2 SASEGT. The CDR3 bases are TGTGCCAGCAGTGAAGCGACGGTGAACACTGAAGCTTTCTTT. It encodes CASSEATVNTEAFF.

This CDR3 is CASSPRDLGSGELFF. DNA for the CDR3: TGTGCCAGCAGCCCTCGGGACTTGGGATCCGGGGAGCTGTTTTTT. The chain carries TRBV9 and TRBJ2-2; D is perhaps TRBD2 (6 bases). Germline CDR1 is SGDLS and CDR2 is YYNGEE. The length of the CDR3 is 15 residues. Deletions cut 4 bases from V and 6 bases from J, with 16 bases between. Complete variable domain (other parts from reference TRBV9 and TRBJ2-2): DSGVTQTPKHLITATGQRVTLRCSPRSGDLSVYWYQQSLDQGLQFLIQYYNGEERAKGNILERFSAQQFPDLHSELNLSSLELGDSALYFCASSPRDLGSGELFFGEGSRLTVL.

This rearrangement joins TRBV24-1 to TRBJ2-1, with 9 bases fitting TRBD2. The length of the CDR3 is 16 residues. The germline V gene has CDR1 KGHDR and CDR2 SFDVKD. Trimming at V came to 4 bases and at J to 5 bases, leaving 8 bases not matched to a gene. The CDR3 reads CATSDVTSGVDNEQFF. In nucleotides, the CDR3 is TGTGCCACCAGTGACGTGACTAGCGGAGTCGACAATGAGCAGTTCTTC.

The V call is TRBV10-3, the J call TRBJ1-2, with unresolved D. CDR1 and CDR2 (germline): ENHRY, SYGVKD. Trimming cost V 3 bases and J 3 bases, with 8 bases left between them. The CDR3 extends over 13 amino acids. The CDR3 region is CAISEDGYYGYTF. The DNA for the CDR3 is TGTGCCATCAGTGAAGACGGCTACTATGGCTACACCTTC.

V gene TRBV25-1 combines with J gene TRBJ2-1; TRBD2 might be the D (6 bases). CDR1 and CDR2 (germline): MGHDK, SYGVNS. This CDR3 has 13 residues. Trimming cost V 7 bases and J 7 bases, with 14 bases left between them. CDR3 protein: CASTTGVRNEQFF. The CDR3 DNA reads TGTGCCAGCACGACGGGAGTGAGGAATGAGCAGTTCTTC.

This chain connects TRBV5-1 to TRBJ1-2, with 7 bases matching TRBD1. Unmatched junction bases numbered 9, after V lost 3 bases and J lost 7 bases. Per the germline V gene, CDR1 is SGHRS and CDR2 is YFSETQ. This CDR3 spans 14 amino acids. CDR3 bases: TGCGCCAGCAGCTCAACGACAGGGAGGGGTGGCTACACCTTC. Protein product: CASSSTTGRGGYTF.

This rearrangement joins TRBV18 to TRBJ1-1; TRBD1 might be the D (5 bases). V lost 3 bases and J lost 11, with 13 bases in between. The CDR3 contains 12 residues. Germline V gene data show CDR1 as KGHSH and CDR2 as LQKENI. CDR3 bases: TGTGCCAGCTCACCTGGCCAGGGTTCGGCTTTCTTT. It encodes CASSPGQGSAFF. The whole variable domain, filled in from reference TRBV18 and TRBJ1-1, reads NAGVMQNPRHLVRRRGQEARLRCSPMKGHSHVYWYRQLPEEGLKFMVYLQKENIIDESGMPKERFSAEFPKEGPSILRIQQVVRGDSAAYFCASSPGQGSAFFGQGTRLTVV.

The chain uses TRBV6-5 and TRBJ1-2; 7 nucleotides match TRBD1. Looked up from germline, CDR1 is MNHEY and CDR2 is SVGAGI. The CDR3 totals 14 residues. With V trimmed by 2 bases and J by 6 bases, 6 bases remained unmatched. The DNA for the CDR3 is TGTGCCAGCAGTTACGGAGACAGGGCGAATGGCTACACCTTC. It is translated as CASSYGDRANGYTF.

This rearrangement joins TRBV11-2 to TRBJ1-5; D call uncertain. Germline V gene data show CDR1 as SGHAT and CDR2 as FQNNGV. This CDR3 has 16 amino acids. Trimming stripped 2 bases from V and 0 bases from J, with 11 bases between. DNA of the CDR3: TGTGCCAGCAGCTTACTTATGGGCGATAGCAATCAGCCCCAGCATTTT. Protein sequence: CASSLLMGDSNQPQHF.

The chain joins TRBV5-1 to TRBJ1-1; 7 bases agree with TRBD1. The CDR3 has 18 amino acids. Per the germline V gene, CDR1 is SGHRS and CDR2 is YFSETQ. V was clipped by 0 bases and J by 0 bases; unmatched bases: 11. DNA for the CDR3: TGCGCCAGCAGCTTGGTGCCTTCGGGACAGCTAATGAACACTGAAGCTTTCTTT. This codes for CASSLVPSGQLMNTEAFF. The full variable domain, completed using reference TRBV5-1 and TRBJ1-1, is KAGVTQTPRYLIKTRGQQVTLSCSPISGHRSVSWYQQTPGQGLQFLFEYFSETQRNKGNFPGRFSGRQFSNSRSEMNVSTLELGDSALYLCASSLVPSGQLMNTEAFFGQGTRLTVV.

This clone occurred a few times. CDR3: CASSLEGTGRNTIYF. As DNA, the CDR3 is TGTGCCAGCAGCTTAGAAGGGACAGGGAGAAACACCATATATTTT. The V and J genes are TRBV11-2 and TRBJ1-3, with TRBD1 identical over 9 bases. This CDR3 spans 15 amino acids. Germline lookup yields CDR1 SGHAT and CDR2 FQNNGV. Unmatched junction bases numbered 2, after V lost 0 bases and J lost 5 bases.

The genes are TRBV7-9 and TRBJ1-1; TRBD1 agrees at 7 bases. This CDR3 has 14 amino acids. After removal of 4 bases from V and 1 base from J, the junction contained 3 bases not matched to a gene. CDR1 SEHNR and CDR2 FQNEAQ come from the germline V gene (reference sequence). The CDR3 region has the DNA TGTGCCAGCAGCTGGGGACAGCGGAACACTGAAGCTTTCTTT. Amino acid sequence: CASSWGQRNTEAFF. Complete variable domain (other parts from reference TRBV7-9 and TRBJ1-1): DTGVSQNPRHKITKRGQNVTFRCDPISEHNRLYWYRQTLGQGPEFLTYFQNEAQLEKSRLLSDRFSAERPKGSFSTLEIQRTEQGDSAMYLCASSWGQRNTEAFFGQGTRLTVV.

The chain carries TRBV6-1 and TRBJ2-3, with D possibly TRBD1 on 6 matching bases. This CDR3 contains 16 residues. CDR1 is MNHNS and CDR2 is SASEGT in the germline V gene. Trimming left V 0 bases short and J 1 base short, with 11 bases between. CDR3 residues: CASSEAGSGGTDTQYF. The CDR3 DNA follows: TGTGCCAGCAGTGAAGCCGGATCAGGGGGCACAGATACGCAGTATTTT.

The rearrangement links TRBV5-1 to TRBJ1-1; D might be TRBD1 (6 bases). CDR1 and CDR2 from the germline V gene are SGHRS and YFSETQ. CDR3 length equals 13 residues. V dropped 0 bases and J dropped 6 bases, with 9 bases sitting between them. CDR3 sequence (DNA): TGCGCCAGCAGCTTGGCAGGGGCCCCTGAAGCTTTCTTT. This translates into CASSLAGAPEAFF.

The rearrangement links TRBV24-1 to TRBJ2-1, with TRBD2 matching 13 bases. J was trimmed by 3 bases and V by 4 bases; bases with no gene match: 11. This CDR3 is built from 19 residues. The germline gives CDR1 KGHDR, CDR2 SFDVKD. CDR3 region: CATSETPGTSGNRYNEQFF. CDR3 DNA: TGTGCCACCAGTGAAACCCCTGGGACTAGCGGGAACCGCTACAATGAGCAGTTCTTC.

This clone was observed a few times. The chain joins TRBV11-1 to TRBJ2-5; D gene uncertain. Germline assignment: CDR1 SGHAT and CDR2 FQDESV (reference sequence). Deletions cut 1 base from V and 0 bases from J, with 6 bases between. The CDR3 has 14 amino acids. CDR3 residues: CASSLGRYQETQYF. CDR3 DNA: TGTGCCAGCAGCTTAGGCAGGTACCAAGAGACCCAGTACTTC.

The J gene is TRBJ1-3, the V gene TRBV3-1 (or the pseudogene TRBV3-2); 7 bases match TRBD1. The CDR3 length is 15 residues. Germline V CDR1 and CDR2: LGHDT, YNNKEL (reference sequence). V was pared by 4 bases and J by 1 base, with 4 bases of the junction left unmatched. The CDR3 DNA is TGTGCCAGCAGCCCTTTACAGGGGTCTGGAAACACCATATATTTT. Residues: CASSPLQGSGNTIYF.

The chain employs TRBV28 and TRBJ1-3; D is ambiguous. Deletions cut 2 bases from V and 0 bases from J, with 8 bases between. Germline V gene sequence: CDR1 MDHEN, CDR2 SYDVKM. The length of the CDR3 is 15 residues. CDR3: CASSLGSNSGNTIYF. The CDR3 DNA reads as TGTGCCAGCAGTTTAGGCAGTAACTCTGGAAACACCATATATTTT.